These 22 T cell receptor beta chains share one sample of origin, sequenced in a study of T cell responses to AZD1222 COVID-19 vaccine. Some clones are missing from TCRdb's copy, which holds only in-frame ones; the method was immunoSEQ multiplex PCR. The sample contains around 150,000 clones, more than 80% of which appear only once. The input for sequencing was peripheral blood, taken on day 0 of AZD1222 vaccination. The origin of the receptors is an adult in good health.

The chain joins TRBV5-1 to TRBJ2-1; D unclear. V shed 4 bases and J shed 5 bases, with 19 bases lying between them. The CDR3 sequence is 16 residues long. The germline CDR1 and CDR2 sequences are SGHRS and YFSETQ. The CDR3 here is CASSQQRLTLDNEQFF. CDR3 DNA: TGCGCCAGCAGCCAGCAAAGGCTAACCCTGGACAATGAGCAGTTCTTC.

The chain has TRBV27 and TRBJ2-4; D call uncertain. CDR3 size: 13 residues. The V gene lost 7 bases and the J gene lost 4 bases, with 11 bases spanning the gap. Germline assignment: CDR1 MNHEY and CDR2 SMNVEV (reference sequence). CDR3 coding DNA: TGTGCCAGCACCCAGACGGAGAAAAACATTCAGTACTTC. Translation gives CASTQTEKNIQYF.

The chain recombines TRBV19 with TRBJ1-5; perhaps TRBD1 as D (5 bases). Trimming left V 4 bases short and J 6 bases short, with 16 bases between. Germline CDR1 LNHDA, CDR2 SQIVND (reference sequence). This CDR3 comprises 15 residues. CDR3 sequence (DNA): TGTGCCAGTAGTAATGCCAGGGATCCTGCTCAGCCCCAGCATTTT. Translation: CASSNARDPAQPQHF.

J is TRBJ2-7 and V is TRBV19, with TRBD1 identical over 7 bases. V was pared by 2 bases and J by 5 bases, with 6 bases of the junction left unmatched. Germline CDR1 reads LNHDA; CDR2 reads SQIVND (reference sequence). The CDR3 extends over 14 amino acids. DNA for the CDR3: TGTGCCAGTAGTATATTTTCAGGGGGACACGAGCAGTACTTC. Its translation: CASSIFSGGHEQYF.

The chain employs TRBV11-3 and TRBJ1-2; 11 bases are shared with TRBD1. V was pared by 4 bases and J by 7 bases, with 5 bases of the junction left unmatched. CDR1 SGHNT and CDR2 YENEEA come from the germline V gene. CDR3 length: 14 residues. CDR3 protein: CASSSDRGPGGYTF. The CDR3 DNA reads TGTGCCAGCAGCTCGGACAGGGGGCCGGGTGGCTACACCTTC.

V gene TRBV30 combines with J gene TRBJ1-2; no definite D call. The CDR3 consists of 13 residues. CDR1 GTSNPN and CDR2 SVGIG come from the germline V gene (reference sequence). Trimming cost V 3 bases and J 0 bases, with 8 bases left between them. This CDR3 reads CAWRAGTNYGYTF. CDR3 coding DNA: TGTGCCTGGAGGGCAGGCACTAACTATGGCTACACCTTC.

This chain joins TRBV5-4 and TRBJ1-1; 7 bases line up with TRBD1. V shed 4 bases, J shed 3 bases, and the junction held 6 bases outside the gene matches. The germline gives CDR1 SGHNT, CDR2 YYREEE (reference sequence). CDR3 length equals 14 residues. CDR3 sequence reads: CASSPGTVDTEAFF. The CDR3 nucleotides read TGTGCCAGCAGCCCGGGGACAGTAGACACTGAAGCTTTCTTT.

The DNA for the CDR3 is TGTGCCAGCAGTTTATGGAGGGGTACGCAGTATTTT. Protein sequence: CASSLWRGTQYF. This chain links TRBV28 with TRBJ2-3; D is tentatively TRBD1 or TRBD2 (5 bases each). Germline V gives CDR1 MDHEN, CDR2 SYDVKM. This CDR3 has 12 amino acids. Trimming left V 0 bases short and J 8 bases short, with 6 bases between. The variable domain in full, with the rest retrieved from reference TRBV28 and TRBJ2-3, is DVKVTQSSRYLVKRTGEKVFLECVQDMDHENMFWYRQDPGLGLRLIYFSYDVKMKEKGDIPEGYSVSREKKERFSLILESASTNQTSMYLCASSLWRGTQYFGPGTRLTVL.

The chain links TRBV28 to TRBJ1-1, with a weak D call TRBD1 (5 bases). CDR1 is MDHEN and CDR2 is SYDVKM in the germline V gene. V lost 6 bases to trimming and J lost 7 bases, with 18 bases between them. The CDR3 is 14 amino acids. CDR3 residues: CASSQIGTAIEAFF. Here the CDR3 DNA reads TGTGCCAGCAGCCAGATTGGGACGGCTATTGAAGCTTTCTTT.

This chain uses TRBV5-6 with TRBJ1-2; TRBD1 matches 9 bases. The CDR3 has 13 residues. V dropped 4 bases and J dropped 8; count of bases not matched to a gene: 6. The germline V gene encodes CDR1 SGHDT and CDR2 YYEEEE. The CDR3 nucleotides read TGTGCCAGCAGCCCTACAGGGGGCAAGGGCTACACCTTC. The encoded protein is CASSPTGGKGYTF.

The chain combines TRBV14 with TRBJ1-2; maybe TRBD1 (6 bases). The CDR3 sequence is 17 residues long. The V gene lost 0 bases and the J gene lost 2 bases, with 16 bases spanning the gap. Germline loops: CDR1 SGHDN, CDR2 FVKESK. The DNA for the CDR3 is TGTGCCAGCAGCCAAGATCATGAACAGGGTTTCAACTATGGCTACACCTTC. Protein sequence: CASSQDHEQGFNYGYTF.

This clone came up a few times. The rearrangement joins TRBV3-1 (or the pseudogene TRBV3-2) to TRBJ1-1; D perhaps matches TRBD1 (5 bases). The V end was cut by 6 bases, the J end by 1 base, with 9 bases between. This CDR3 contains 13 residues. Germline V gives CDR1 LGHDT, CDR2 YNNKEL (reference sequence). The CDR3 reads CASRPGGNTEAFF. Here the CDR3 DNA reads TGTGCCAGCAGGCCTGGGGGGAACACTGAAGCTTTCTTT.

In this sample, this clone turned up once. The V gene is TRBV7-9, the J gene TRBJ1-1; 9 bases match TRBD1. The CDR3 length is 19 residues. From germline, CDR1 is SEHNR and CDR2 FQNEAQ (reference sequence). Losses at the gene ends were 1 base for V and 6 bases for J; bases not matched to a gene: 18. DNA of the CDR3: TGTGCCAGCAGCTTAGGGGTCGGGGGGACAGGGTATATCTTTCCTGAAGCTTTCTTT. It yields the protein CASSLGVGGTGYIFPEAFF.

This sequence joins TRBV28 and TRBJ2-7; 7 nucleotides line up with TRBD2. This CDR3 region has 19 residues. Germline V gives CDR1 MDHEN, CDR2 SYDVKM. The V and J ends lost 2 bases and 0 bases, in that order; junction bases with no gene match: 16. CDR3 DNA: TGTGCCAGCAGTTTAGATGGGGGGGTCCTGACGACGAGCTCCTACGAGCAGTACTTC. Translated: CASSLDGGVLTTSSYEQYF.

A single count supports this clone. This rearrangement joins TRBV19 to TRBJ1-6, with D possibly TRBD1 on 5 matching bases. The germline CDR1 and CDR2 sequences are LNHDA and SQIVND (reference sequence). The germline V and J ends were trimmed by 3 bases and 7 bases, with 10 bases remaining between them. This CDR3 is built from 14 residues. CDR3 sequence (DNA): TGTGCCAGTAGTATCCAGGGTGGCAATTCACCCCTCCACTTT. It yields the protein CASSIQGGNSPLHF.

The chain carries TRBV30 and TRBJ1-4; D not certain. This CDR3 contains 15 residues. Trimming removed 0 bases from V and 0 bases from J, with 8 bases in between. Germline V gives CDR1 GTSNPN, CDR2 SVGIG (reference sequence). In DNA, the CDR3 is TGTGCCTGGAGTGTACGTGGGGCAACTAATGAAAAACTGTTTTTT. This codes for CAWSVRGATNEKLFF.

The V gene is TRBV5-1, the J gene TRBJ1-5; TRBD1 agrees at 9 bases. This CDR3 spans 14 amino acids. Germline CDR1 is SGHRS and CDR2 is YFSETQ. The trim removed 4 bases at V and 5 bases at J, leaving 4 bases unmatched. CDR3 in DNA: TGCGCCAGCAGCGATGGGACAGGGTATCAGCCCCAGCATTTT. Translating gives CASSDGTGYQPQHF.

This clone was detected once. The V call is TRBV19, the J call TRBJ1-5; no reliable D call. The V and J ends lost 0 bases and 7 bases respectively, with 10 bases between them. The CDR3 is made up of 14 amino acids. Germline assignment: CDR1 LNHDA and CDR2 SQIVND (reference sequence). CDR3 DNA: TGTGCCAGTAGTATAGATCGCGGGTCCCAGCCCCAGCATTTT. Protein product: CASSIDRGSQPQHF.

J is TRBJ1-3 and V is TRBV5-1, with D perhaps matching TRBD1 (5 bases). This CDR3 has 15 amino acids. V lost 4 bases and J 0 bases, leaving 11 bases between the germline ends. CDR1 is SGHRS, CDR2 YFSETQ, per germline. CDR3 sequence (DNA): TGCGCCAGCAGCGCGACAGCGGTCTCTGGAAACACCATATATTTT. This encodes CASSATAVSGNTIYF. The variable domain in full, with the rest retrieved from reference TRBV5-1 and TRBJ1-3, is KAGVTQTPRYLIKTRGQQVTLSCSPISGHRSVSWYQQTPGQGLQFLFEYFSETQRNKGNFPGRFSGRQFSNSRSEMNVSTLELGDSALYLCASSATAVSGNTIYFGEGSWLTVV.

CDR3 in DNA: TGCGCCAGCAGTGAGGACCCGACGGGCACTGAAGCTTTCTTT. Translating gives CASSEDPTGTEAFF. The chain combines TRBV10-1 with TRBJ1-1; D is unresolved. V was trimmed by 2 bases and J by 4 bases, leaving 11 bases between them. The CDR3 loop spans 14 amino acids. Per the germline V gene, CDR1 is WNHNN and CDR2 is SYGVQD (reference sequence).

This clone has a single count. The genes are TRBV7-8 and TRBJ1-4; 7 nucleotides align to TRBD1. The CDR3 runs 14 residues. Germline assignment: CDR1 SGHVS and CDR2 FQNEAQ. The J segment lost 8 bases and the V segment lost 2 bases, leaving 5 bases of the junction unmatched. The CDR3 protein is CASSLREGAEKLFF. The CDR3, as DNA: TGTGCCAGCAGCTTAAGGGAGGGGGCGGAAAAACTGTTTTTT.

The chain carries TRBV3-1 (or the pseudogene TRBV3-2) and TRBJ1-4; 7 nucleotides agree with TRBD1. Unmatched junction bases numbered 9, after V lost 4 bases and J lost 7 bases. This CDR3 comprises 15 residues. From germline, CDR1 is LGHDT and CDR2 YNNKEL (reference sequence). The chain's CDR3 is CASSREGAKGEKLFF. The CDR3 DNA follows: TGTGCCAGCAGCCGGGAGGGGGCAAAGGGTGAAAAACTGTTTTTT.